This TCR beta chain is drawn from a study of T cells after yellow fever vaccination. Study-wide results and limits: Most clones from primary vaccination were detected again post-booster (96% CD4, around 88% CD8). Though it reached lower strength, the secondary response hit its peak faster, day 5 versus 15.

5'RACE template switching generated TCR cDNA, adding a universal primer site and UMIs. TCRdb called the 5' RACE reads again in MiXCR, with one record for every CDR3 protein. This table holds 500,000 to 650,000 distinct CDR3 sequences, 17% found once. There are a few counts of this clonotype. The antigen is not known. Compared with germline, one end of the junction differs, possibly owing to a read error. The CDR3 covers 15 residues. The sequencing here drew on PBMCs, taken about 5 days after the first yellow fever vaccination. The chain couples TRBV12-3 or TRBV12-4 to TRBJ1-5, with unresolved D. The source of this sequence is a man aged 18 to 35 who received the YFV17D yellow fever vaccine. CDR3 residues: CASSYDIEGNQPQHF. CDR3 DNA sequence: TGTGCCAGCAGTTATGACATCGAGGGCAACCAGCCCCAGCATTTT.